One T cell receptor (beta chain) is described in this entry. This CDR3 is built from 14 residues. V was pared by 4 bases and J by 5 bases, with 14 bases between. Germline assignment: CDR1 SGHRS and CDR2 YFSETQ. The data stem from a study of blood T cell repertoires in COVID-19. The wider study: Acute and convalescent COVID-19 samples came from the United States, Italy and Spain. The analysed material was cDNA or gDNA that came from T cells, B-cell-depleted T cells, or PBMCs.

Source study methods: From reference gene primer amplification, estimates of nucleated cell counts were derived. Method: immunoSEQ multiplex PCR; TCRdb's copy keeps in-frame clones and lacks some. V and J calls and clone size are as listed in that table; D and trimming were resolved from the DNA. The table has roughly 52,000 clones, over 75% seen once. One Seattle source followed patients from active infection through their disease course. V gene TRBV5-1 combines with J gene TRBJ2-3, with D possibly TRBD2 on 5 matching bases. This TCR came from an older man with COVID-19, enrolled during active disease. Sequencing was carried out using peripheral blood. CDR3 bases: TGCGCCAGCAGCCTGGATCTACTAGGAGATACGCAGTATTTT. Its translation: CASSLDLLGDTQYF.